These T cell receptor beta chains were read from a single sample in a study of shared clonotypes between healthy human individuals. Sequenced by immunoSEQ multiplex PCR; TCRdb stores in-frame clones only, minus some. The sample consists of approximately 2,000,000 clones, 90% to 95% of them appearing once. The sequencing input was naive CD8+ T cells from PBMCs. These receptors were collected from a young man in good health. Some clones in this sample may be carry-over from other donors' samples. The CDR3 runs from the conserved cysteine through the conserved F or W. Fields, in order: clone size, D gene, J gene, V gene, CDR3 DNA, CDR3 protein. The D gene is left open where the match is weak. Size tells how often a clone was seen (once, few, many) or the class of an expanded clone, and some rows leave it out.

abundance: -; d_gene: -; j_gene: TRBJ2-2; v_gene: TRBV7-6; CDR3nt: TGTGCCAGCGCCACAGGGAGAACCGGGGAGCTGTTTTTT; CDR3aa: CASATGRTGELFF
abundance: -; d_gene: TRBD1; j_gene: TRBJ1-5; v_gene: TRBV10-3; CDR3nt: TGTGCCATCAGTGAATGGGCCGGGACAGATCATAAAAATCAGCCCCAGCATTTT; CDR3aa: CAISEWAGTDHKNQPQHF
abundance: -; d_gene: TRBD2; j_gene: TRBJ2-3; v_gene: TRBV2; CDR3nt: TGTGCCAGCAGCGGACTAGCATACACAGATACGCAGTATTTT; CDR3aa: CASSGLAYTDTQYF
abundance: -; d_gene: TRBD2; j_gene: TRBJ2-7; v_gene: TRBV5-1; CDR3nt: TGCGCCAGCAGCGGGGGCGGGAGGGCCAACGAGCAGTACTTC; CDR3aa: CASSGGGRANEQYF
abundance: once; d_gene: -; j_gene: TRBJ2-5; v_gene: TRBV7-2; CDR3nt: TGTGCCAGCAGCTTAGCGGCCGTTTTGGAGACCCAGTACTTC; CDR3aa: CASSLAAVLETQYF
abundance: -; d_gene: -; j_gene: TRBJ2-5; v_gene: TRBV18; CDR3nt: TGTGCCAGCTCACCAGGGGGCCCAGTGTTGGAGACCCAGTACTTC; CDR3aa: CASSPGGPVLETQYF
abundance: -; d_gene: -; j_gene: TRBJ2-5; v_gene: TRBV30; CDR3nt: TGTGCCTGGAGTGAAGGGTTTCAAGAGACCCAGTACTTC; CDR3aa: CAWSEGFQETQYF
abundance: -; d_gene: TRBD2; j_gene: TRBJ2-5; v_gene: TRBV7-3; CDR3nt: TGTGCCAGCAGCTCCCCAATGGGGGGGTACCAAGAGACCCAGTACTTC; CDR3aa: CASSSPMGGYQETQYF
abundance: -; d_gene: TRBD2; j_gene: TRBJ2-1; v_gene: TRBV5-1; CDR3nt: TGCGCCAGCAGCTTATCTATTTTTCTTGTAGCGGGATTCGTCAATGAGCAGTTCTTC; CDR3aa: CASSLSIFLVAGFVNEQFF
abundance: -; d_gene: TRBD2; j_gene: TRBJ2-7; v_gene: TRBV15; CDR3nt: TGTGCCACCAGCAATGGACTAGCGTCCCACTACGAGCAGTACTTC; CDR3aa: CATSNGLASHYEQYF
abundance: -; d_gene: TRBD2; j_gene: TRBJ2-1; v_gene: TRBV19; CDR3nt: TGTGCCAGTAGTATAGGCGGGAGTGAGCAGTTCTTC; CDR3aa: CASSIGGSEQFF
abundance: -; d_gene: -; j_gene: TRBJ2-7; v_gene: TRBV7-9; CDR3nt: TGTGCCAGCAGCTTCCTGACAGGAGCTGGCCACGAGCAGTACTTC; CDR3aa: CASSFLTGAGHEQYF
abundance: few; d_gene: -; j_gene: TRBJ1-1; v_gene: TRBV7-9; CDR3nt: TGTGCCAGCAGCCCGCGGAAGGGGACTGAAGCTTTCTTT; CDR3aa: CASSPRKGTEAFF
abundance: -; d_gene: TRBD1; j_gene: TRBJ2-7; v_gene: TRBV29-1; CDR3nt: TGCAGCGTCGACTCAGGGACAGGGGGCTACGAGCAGTACTTC; CDR3aa: CSVDSGTGGYEQYF
abundance: -; d_gene: TRBD2; j_gene: TRBJ2-1; v_gene: TRBV29-1; CDR3nt: TGCAGCGCCAAACGGACTAGCGGAACTTCGAGCTCCTACAATGAGCAGTTCTTC; CDR3aa: CSAKRTSGTSSSYNEQFF
abundance: -; d_gene: -; j_gene: TRBJ1-1; v_gene: TRBV4-2; CDR3nt: TGTGCCAGCAGCCAAGATCTTTCACGGTTTAGCACTGAAGCTTTCTTT; CDR3aa: CASSQDLSRFSTEAFF
abundance: -; d_gene: -; j_gene: TRBJ1-5; v_gene: TRBV6-1; CDR3nt: TGTGCCAGCAGTAAAATGTATAGCAATCAGCCCCAGCATTTT; CDR3aa: CASSKMYSNQPQHF
abundance: once; d_gene: -; j_gene: TRBJ2-1; v_gene: TRBV7-6; CDR3nt: TGTGCCAGCAGCTTGGGACTTGCTCATTACAATGAGCAGTTCTTC; CDR3aa: CASSLGLAHYNEQFF
abundance: -; d_gene: -; j_gene: TRBJ2-1; v_gene: TRBV21-1; CDR3nt: TGTGCCAGCAGCAGGGTGCCCAAGACCCCTAGCGGGGACTCCTACAATGAGCAGTTCTTC; CDR3aa: CASSRVPKTPSGDSYNEQFF
abundance: -; d_gene: -; j_gene: TRBJ2-3; v_gene: TRBV27; CDR3nt: TGTGCCAGCAGTTCGCACACAGATACGCAGTATTTT; CDR3aa: CASSSHTDTQYF
abundance: -; d_gene: -; j_gene: TRBJ2-1; v_gene: TRBV19; CDR3nt: TGTGCCAGTAGTATCTTCCCGGGGAATGAGCAGTTCTTC; CDR3aa: CASSIFPGNEQFF
abundance: -; d_gene: TRBD2; j_gene: TRBJ2-3; v_gene: TRBV28; CDR3nt: TGTGCCAGCAGTTTACTAGCGGGAGATGCAGATACGCAGTATTTT; CDR3aa: CASSLLAGDADTQYF
abundance: -; d_gene: -; j_gene: TRBJ2-7; v_gene: TRBV25-1; CDR3nt: TGTGCCAGCCGAGACAAGAGCTCCTACGAGCAGTACTTC; CDR3aa: CASRDKSSYEQYF
abundance: -; d_gene: TRBD2; j_gene: TRBJ2-5; v_gene: TRBV13; CDR3nt: TGTGCCAGCAGCTTAAGGCTAGCGGAACAAGAGACCCAGTACTTC; CDR3aa: CASSLRLAEQETQYF
abundance: -; d_gene: -; j_gene: TRBJ1-1; v_gene: TRBV5-8; CDR3nt: TGTGCCAGCAGCTTGTTGGGTCCCAGATCTGAAGCTTTCTTT; CDR3aa: CASSLLGPRSEAFF
abundance: few; d_gene: -; j_gene: TRBJ1-5; v_gene: TRBV10-3; CDR3nt: TGTGCCATCAGTGAAAATGCGGGGGATCATCAGCCCCAGCATTTT; CDR3aa: CAISENAGDHQPQHF
abundance: -; d_gene: TRBD2; j_gene: TRBJ2-3; v_gene: TRBV5-1; CDR3nt: TGCGCCAGCAGCTTGCCACTAGCGGGAGGGTCAGATACGCAGTATTTT; CDR3aa: CASSLPLAGGSDTQYF
abundance: -; d_gene: -; j_gene: TRBJ2-7; v_gene: TRBV27; CDR3nt: TGTGCCAGCAGAAATTCCGGCGGGGCAGGGAACGAGCAGTACTTC; CDR3aa: CASRNSGGAGNEQYF
abundance: -; d_gene: TRBD2; j_gene: TRBJ2-2; v_gene: TRBV11-3; CDR3nt: TGTGCCAGCAGCGCGGAGGAACTAGCGGGATTGTCCGACACCGGGGAGCTGTTTTTT; CDR3aa: CASSAEELAGLSDTGELFF
abundance: -; d_gene: TRBD2; j_gene: TRBJ2-2; v_gene: TRBV6-1; CDR3nt: TGTGCCAGCAGTGAAGTAACGGGAGGGACCGGGGAGCTGTTTTTT; CDR3aa: CASSEVTGGTGELFF
abundance: -; d_gene: TRBD1; j_gene: TRBJ1-3; v_gene: TRBV7-9; CDR3nt: TGTGCCAGCAGCCCCCGACAGGGAGGAAACACCATATATTTT; CDR3aa: CASSPRQGGNTIYF
abundance: -; d_gene: -; j_gene: TRBJ1-2; v_gene: TRBV28; CDR3nt: TGTGCCAGCATCAGAACAGGGTCCGATTGGTATGGCTACACCTTC; CDR3aa: CASIRTGSDWYGYTF
abundance: -; d_gene: -; j_gene: TRBJ2-1; v_gene: TRBV5-1; CDR3nt: TGCGCCAGCAGCTTGGCGGGACTTCTCTACAATGAGCAGTTCTTC; CDR3aa: CASSLAGLLYNEQFF
abundance: -; d_gene: TRBD2; j_gene: TRBJ2-7; v_gene: TRBV7-3; CDR3nt: TGTGCCAGCAGCCCAGCGGGAGGGATAACCTACGAGCAGTACTTC; CDR3aa: CASSPAGGITYEQYF
abundance: -; d_gene: -; j_gene: TRBJ2-7; v_gene: TRBV11-2; CDR3nt: TGTGCCAGCAGCTTAGATGTTGGACAGTCCTACGAGCAGTACTTC; CDR3aa: CASSLDVGQSYEQYF
abundance: -; d_gene: TRBD1; j_gene: TRBJ1-1; v_gene: TRBV28; CDR3nt: TGTGCCAGCAGTTTACGGTCCGGACAGGGGGCGGTACTGGACACTGAAGCTTTCTTT; CDR3aa: CASSLRSGQGAVLDTEAFF
abundance: -; d_gene: TRBD2; j_gene: TRBJ2-7; v_gene: TRBV19; CDR3nt: TGTGCCAGTAGTATTGTTGCGGGAGGTCCCTACGAGCAGTACTTC; CDR3aa: CASSIVAGGPYEQYF
abundance: -; d_gene: -; j_gene: TRBJ1-1; v_gene: TRBV28; CDR3nt: TGTGCCAGCAGTTTACGAGGGGGGCATAATGAAGCTTTCTTT; CDR3aa: CASSLRGGHNEAFF
abundance: -; d_gene: -; j_gene: TRBJ2-4; v_gene: TRBV7-9; CDR3nt: TGTGCCAGCAGCTTACATGGGGAACCGCTAGCCAAAAACATTCAGTACTTC; CDR3aa: CASSLHGEPLAKNIQYF